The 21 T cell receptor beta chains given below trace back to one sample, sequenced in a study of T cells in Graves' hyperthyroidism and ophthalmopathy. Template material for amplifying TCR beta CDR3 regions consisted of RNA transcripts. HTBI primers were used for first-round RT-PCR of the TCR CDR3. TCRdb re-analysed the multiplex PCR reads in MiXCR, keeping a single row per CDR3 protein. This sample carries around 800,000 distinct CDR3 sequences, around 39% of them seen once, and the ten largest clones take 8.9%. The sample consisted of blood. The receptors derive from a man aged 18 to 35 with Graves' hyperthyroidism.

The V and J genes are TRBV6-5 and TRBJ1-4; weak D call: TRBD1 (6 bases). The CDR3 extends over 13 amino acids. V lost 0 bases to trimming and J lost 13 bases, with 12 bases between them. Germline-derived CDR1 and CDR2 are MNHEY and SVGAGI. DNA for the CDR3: TGTGCCAGCAGTTACTCGACAGGCTACTTACTGTTTTTT. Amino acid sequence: CASSYSTGYLLFF.

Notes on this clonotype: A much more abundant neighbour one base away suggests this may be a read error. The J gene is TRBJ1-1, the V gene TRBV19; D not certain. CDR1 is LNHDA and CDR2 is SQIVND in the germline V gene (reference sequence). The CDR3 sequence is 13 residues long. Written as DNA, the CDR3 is TGTGCCAGTCTAAAGACCGATAGGACTGAAGCTCTCTTT. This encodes CASLKTDRTEALF.

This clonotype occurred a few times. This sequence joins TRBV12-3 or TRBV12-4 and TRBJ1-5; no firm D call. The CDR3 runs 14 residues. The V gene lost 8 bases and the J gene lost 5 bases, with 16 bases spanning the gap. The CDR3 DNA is TGTGCCAGCGGGAGTCGTACTTTAGATCAGCCCCAGCATTTT. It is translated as CASGSRTLDQPQHF.

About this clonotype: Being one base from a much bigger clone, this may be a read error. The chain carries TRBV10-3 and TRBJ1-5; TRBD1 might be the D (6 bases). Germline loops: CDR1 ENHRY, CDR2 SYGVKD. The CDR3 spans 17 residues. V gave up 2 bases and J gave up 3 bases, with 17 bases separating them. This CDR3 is CAISERAEGDTNQPQHF. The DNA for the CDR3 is TGTGCCATCAGTGAGCGAGCAGAAGGGGACACCAATCAGCCCCAGCATTTT.

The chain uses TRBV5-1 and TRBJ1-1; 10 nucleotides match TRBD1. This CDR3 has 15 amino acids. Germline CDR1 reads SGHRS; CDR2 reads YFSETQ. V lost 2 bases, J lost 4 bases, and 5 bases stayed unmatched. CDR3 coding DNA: TGCGCCAGCAGCTTACGACAGGGGGCCGGCACTGAAGCTTTCTTT. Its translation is CASSLRQGAGTEAFF.

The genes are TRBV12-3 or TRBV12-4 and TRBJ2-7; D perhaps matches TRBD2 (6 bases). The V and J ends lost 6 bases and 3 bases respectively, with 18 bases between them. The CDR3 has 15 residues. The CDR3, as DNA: TGTGCCAGCAGCCGACCCGGGGAGGCCCTCTACGAGCAGTACTTC. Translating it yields CASSRPGEALYEQYF.

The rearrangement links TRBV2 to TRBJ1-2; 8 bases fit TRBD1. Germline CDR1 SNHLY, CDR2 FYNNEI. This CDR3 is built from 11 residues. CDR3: CATQGQDGYTF. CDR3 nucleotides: TGTGCGACCCAGGGACAGGATGGCTACACCTTC.

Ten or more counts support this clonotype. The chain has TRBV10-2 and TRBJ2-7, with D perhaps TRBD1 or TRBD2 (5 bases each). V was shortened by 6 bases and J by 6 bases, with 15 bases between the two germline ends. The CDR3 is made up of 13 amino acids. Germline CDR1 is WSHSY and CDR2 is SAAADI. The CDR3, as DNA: TGCGCCAGCAGCTATATAGGGACGGGCGAGCAGTACTTC. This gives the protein CASSYIGTGEQYF.

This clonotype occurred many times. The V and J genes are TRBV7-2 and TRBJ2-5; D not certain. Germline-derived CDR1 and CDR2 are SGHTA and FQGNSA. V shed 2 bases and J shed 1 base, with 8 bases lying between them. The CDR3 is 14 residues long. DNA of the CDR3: TGTGCCAGCAGCTTACAACAGCTCCAAGAGACCCAGTACTTC. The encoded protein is CASSLQQLQETQYF.

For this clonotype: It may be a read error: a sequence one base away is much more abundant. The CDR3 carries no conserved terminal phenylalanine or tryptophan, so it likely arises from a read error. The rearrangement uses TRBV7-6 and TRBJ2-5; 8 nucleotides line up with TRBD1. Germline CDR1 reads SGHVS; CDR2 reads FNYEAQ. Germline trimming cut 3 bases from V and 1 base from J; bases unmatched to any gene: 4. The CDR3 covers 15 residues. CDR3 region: CASSFGTGPQETQYL. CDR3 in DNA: TGTGCCAGCAGCTTTGGGACAGGCCCCCAAGAGACCCAGTACCTC.

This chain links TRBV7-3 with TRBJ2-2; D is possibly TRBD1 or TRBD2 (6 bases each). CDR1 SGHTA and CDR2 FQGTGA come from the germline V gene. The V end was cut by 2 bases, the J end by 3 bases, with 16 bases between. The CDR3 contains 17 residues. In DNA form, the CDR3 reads TGTGCCAGCAGCTTATCGGGGGCCAACCGGGACACCGGGGAGCTGTTTTTT. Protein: CASSLSGANRDTGELFF.

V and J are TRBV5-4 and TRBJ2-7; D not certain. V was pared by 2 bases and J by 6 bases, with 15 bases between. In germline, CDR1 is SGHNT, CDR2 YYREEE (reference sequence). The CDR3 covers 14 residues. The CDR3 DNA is TGTGCCAGCAGCTTCAGCAGATCGGATACCGAGCAGTACTTC. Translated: CASSFSRSDTEQYF.

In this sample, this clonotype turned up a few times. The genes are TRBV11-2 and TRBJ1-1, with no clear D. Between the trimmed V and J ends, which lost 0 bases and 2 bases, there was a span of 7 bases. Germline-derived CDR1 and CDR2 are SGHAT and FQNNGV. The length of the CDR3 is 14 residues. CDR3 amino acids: CASSLEHINTEAFF. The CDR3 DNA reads TGTGCCAGCAGCTTAGAGCACATAAACACTGAAGCTTTCTTT.

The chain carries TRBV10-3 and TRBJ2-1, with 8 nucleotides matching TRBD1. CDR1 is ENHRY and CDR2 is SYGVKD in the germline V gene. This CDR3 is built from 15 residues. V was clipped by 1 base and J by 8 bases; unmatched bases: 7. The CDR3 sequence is CAISEFDRGVDEQFF. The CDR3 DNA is TGTGCCATCAGTGAGTTCGACAGGGGTGTCGATGAGCAGTTCTTC.

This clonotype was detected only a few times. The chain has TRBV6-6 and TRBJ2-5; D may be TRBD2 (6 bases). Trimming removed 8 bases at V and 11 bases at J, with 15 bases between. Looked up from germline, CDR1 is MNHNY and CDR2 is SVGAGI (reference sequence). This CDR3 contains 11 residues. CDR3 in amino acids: CASSGGEGQYF. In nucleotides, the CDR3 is TGTGCCAGCTCCGGGGGTGAGGGGCAGTACTTC.

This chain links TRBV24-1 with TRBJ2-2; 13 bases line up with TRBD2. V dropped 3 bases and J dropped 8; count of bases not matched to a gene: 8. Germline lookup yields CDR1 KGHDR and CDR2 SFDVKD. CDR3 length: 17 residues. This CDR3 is CATSDMGLAGPMGELFF. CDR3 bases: TGTGCCACCAGTGATATGGGACTAGCGGGGCCCATGGGGGAGCTGTTTTTT.

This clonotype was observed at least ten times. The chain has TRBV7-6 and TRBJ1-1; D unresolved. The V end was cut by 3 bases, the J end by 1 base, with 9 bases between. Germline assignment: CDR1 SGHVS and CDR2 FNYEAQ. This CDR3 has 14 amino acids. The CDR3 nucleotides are TGTGCCAGCAGCTTGTCCGCGGCGAACACTGAAGCTTTCTTT. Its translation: CASSLSAANTEAFF.

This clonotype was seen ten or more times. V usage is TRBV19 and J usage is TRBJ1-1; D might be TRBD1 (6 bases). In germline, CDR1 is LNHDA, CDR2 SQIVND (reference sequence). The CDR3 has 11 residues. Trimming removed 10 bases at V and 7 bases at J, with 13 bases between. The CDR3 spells CATSSGVEAFF. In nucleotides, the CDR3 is TGTGCCACCTCTTCAGGGGTTGAAGCTTTCTTT. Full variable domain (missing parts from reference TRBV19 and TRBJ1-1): DGGITQSPKYLFRKEGQNVTLSCEQNLNHDAMYWYRQDPGQGLRLIYYSQIVNDFQKGDIAEGYSVSREKKESFPLTVTSAQKNPTAFYLCATSSGVEAFFGQGTRLTVV.

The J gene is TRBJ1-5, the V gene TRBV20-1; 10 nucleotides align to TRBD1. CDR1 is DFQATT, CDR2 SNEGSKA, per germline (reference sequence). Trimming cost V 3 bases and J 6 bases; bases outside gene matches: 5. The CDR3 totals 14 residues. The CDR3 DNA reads TGCAGTGCTAGCAGGACAGGGGGTAGTCAGCCCCAGCATTTT. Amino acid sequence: CSASRTGGSQPQHF.

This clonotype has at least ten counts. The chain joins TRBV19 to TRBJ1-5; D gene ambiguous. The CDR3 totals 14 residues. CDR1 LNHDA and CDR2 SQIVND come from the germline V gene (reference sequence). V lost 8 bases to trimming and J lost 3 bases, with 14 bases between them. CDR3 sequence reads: CASLGKGDNQPQHF. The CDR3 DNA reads TGTGCCAGTCTTGGAAAGGGAGACAATCAGCCCCAGCATTTT.

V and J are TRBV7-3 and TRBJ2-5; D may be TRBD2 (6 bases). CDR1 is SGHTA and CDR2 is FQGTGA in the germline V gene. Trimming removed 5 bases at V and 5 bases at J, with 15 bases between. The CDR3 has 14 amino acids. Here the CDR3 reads CASSLGAAGETQYF. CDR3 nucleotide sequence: TGTGCCAGCAGCCTCGGGGCCGCGGGGGAGACCCAGTACTTC. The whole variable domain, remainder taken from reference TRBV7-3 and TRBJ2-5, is GAGVSQTPSNKVTEKGKYVELRCDPISGHTALYWYRQSLGQGPEFLIYFQGTGAADDSGLPNDRFFAVRPEGSVSTLKIQRTERGDSAVYLCASSLGAAGETQYFGPGTRLLVL.